The clone carrying this T cell receptor beta chain turned up a few times. V lost 4 bases to trimming and J lost 4 bases, with 16 bases between them. CDR3 size: 15 residues. Germline CDR1 and CDR2: SGHNT and YENEEA. Sampled while nominally healthy, donors likely had unrecorded immune exposures. The data derive from a study of cytomegalovirus exposure and HLA in healthy donors. PCR amplification relied on 60 Vbeta primers (plus 13 Jbeta primers). The repertoire was sequenced with immunoSEQ multiplex PCR; TCRdb's copy has only in-frame clones and lacks some. The sample holds 210,000 or so clones, roughly 85% seen once.

The clonotype was recovered from a girl aged 2 to 10 in good health and CMV-seronegative. The V call is TRBV11-3, the J call TRBJ1-1, with D possibly TRBD1 on 5 matching bases. The sequenced sample was PBMCs. DNA for the CDR3: TGTGCCAGCAGCTCGGACGGACCCGGGGGCACTGAAGCTTTCTTT. Translation gives CASSSDGPGGTEAFF. Full variable domain (missing parts from reference TRBV11-3 and TRBJ1-1): EAGVVQSPRYKIIEKKQPVAFWCNPISGHNTLYWYLQNLGQGPELLIRYENEEAVDDSQLPKDRFSAERLKGVDSTLKIQPAELGDSAVYLCASSSDGPGGTEAFFGQGTRLTVV.